This passage covers 4 T cell receptor beta chains from one sample sequenced in a study of cytomegalovirus exposure and HLA in healthy donors. 60 Vbeta and 13 Jbeta primers were used in PCR. The table came from immunoSEQ multiplex PCR; TCRdb's copy has only in-frame clones and leaves some out. The sample lists some 120,000 clones; about 80% were seen once. Sequenced sample: PBMCs. The receptor set was obtained from a woman under 30 in good health and CMV-seropositive.

This clone was seen a few times. This sequence joins TRBV7-9 and TRBJ2-7, with a weak D call TRBD2 (6 bases). Trimming pared 5 bases from V and 0 bases from J, leaving 20 bases between. This CDR3 has 17 amino acids. Germline V CDR1 and CDR2: SEHNR, FQNEAQ (reference sequence). The CDR3 sequence is CASSTHVGGPSSYEQYF. The CDR3 DNA reads TGTGCCAGCAGCACTCACGTTGGAGGGCCGAGCTCCTACGAGCAGTACTTC.

This clone turned up a few times. The rearrangement uses TRBV11-3 and TRBJ2-1; 10 bases line up with TRBD2. V gave up 6 bases and J gave up 9 bases; unmatched junction bases: 8. Germline V CDR1 and CDR2: SGHNT, YENEEA. The CDR3 has 14 residues. The CDR3 DNA sequence: TGTGCCAGCAGACCGGGACTAGCGTCGGGTGAGCAGTTCTTC. Residues: CASRPGLASGEQFF.

In the case of this clone: A junction end diverges from the germline sequence, so it may reflect a read error. CDR3 sequence: CASGFGQLAIQYF. In DNA form, the CDR3 reads TGTGCCAGCGGTTTTGGACAGTTGGCCATTCAGTACTTC. The chain combines TRBV28 with TRBJ2-4; TRBD1 is a possible D gene (6 bases). CDR1 is MDHEN and CDR2 is SYDVKM in the germline V gene. CDR3 length: 13 amino acids.

The gene calls are TRBV7-9 and TRBJ2-5, with 9 bases fitting TRBD2. This CDR3 is built from 15 residues. Per the germline V gene, CDR1 is SEHNR and CDR2 is FQNEAQ (reference sequence). With 5 bases clipped from V and 6 bases from J, the junction kept 10 bases outside the gene matches. The CDR3 nucleotides are TGTGCCAGCAGCGGGATAGCGGGAGTAGGAAAGACCCAGTACTTC. Encoded protein: CASSGIAGVGKTQYF.